These T cell receptor beta chains were read from a single sample in a study of blood T cell repertoires in COVID-19. The assay was immunoSEQ multiplex PCR, and TCRdb's table has in-frame clones only and misses some. This table holds some 49,000 clones, approximately 81% found once. Sequencing was carried out using peripheral blood. These receptors came from a woman older than 75 with COVID-19, enrolled during active disease. CDR3s include the opening cysteine and the closing phenylalanine or tryptophan. Each record gives: clone size, J gene, V gene, D gene, CDR3 protein, CDR3 DNA. A D gene is named only where the DNA matches it firmly. Expanded clones are given a class, and other clones once, few, many or no size at all.

>few|TRBJ2-7|TRBV3-1/TRBV3-2|TRBD2
CASSTSGRTHEQYF
TGTGCCAGCAGTACTAGCGGGAGGACCCACGAGCAGTACTTC
>.|TRBJ2-5|TRBV10-2|.
CASSTTGETQYF
TGCGCCAGCAGTACCACAGGGGAGACCCAGTACTTC
>once|TRBJ2-1|TRBV19|.
CASSSGALINNEQFF
TGTGCCAGTAGTAGCGGAGCACTCATTAACAATGAGCAGTTCTTC
>.|TRBJ2-2|TRBV6-4|.
CASRSLTGGLFF
TGTGCCAGCAGAAGTCTCACCGGGGGGCTGTTTTTT
>.|TRBJ2-1|TRBV12-3/TRBV12-4|.
CASNGHSYNEQFF
TGTGCCAGCAACGGACATTCCTACAATGAGCAGTTCTTC
>once|TRBJ2-1|TRBV11-2|.
CASSEPLTPPYNEQFF
TGTGCCAGCAGCGAGCCGTTAACGCCCCCCTACAATGAGCAGTTCTTC
>.|TRBJ1-6|TRBV3-1/TRBV3-2|.
CASSQIRNSPLHF
TGTGCCAGCAGCCAAATCAGGAATTCACCCCTCCACTTT
>.|TRBJ2-6|TRBV7-3|.
CASSLTVTGANVLTF
TGTGCCAGCAGCTTGACAGTTACTGGGGCCAACGTCCTGACTTTC
>.|TRBJ1-5|TRBV21-1|.
CASSPKLGYRVRNQPQHF
TGTGCCAGCAGCCCAAAGTTGGGCTACAGGGTGAGAAATCAGCCCCAGCATTTT
>.|TRBJ2-7|TRBV7-2|.
CASSFQLGAGRDF
TGTGCCAGCAGCTTCCAGCTAGGCGCCGGGAGAGACTTC
>.|TRBJ1-1|TRBV2|.
CASSVEGQGLTEAFF
TGTGCCAGCAGTGTAGAAGGTCAGGGGTTGACTGAAGCTTTCTTT
>.|TRBJ1-1|TRBV5-4|.
CASSHIVSTEAFF
TGTGCCAGCAGCCATATAGTGAGCACTGAAGCTTTCTTT
>.|TRBJ2-1|TRBV4-1|TRBD2
CASSQSLADSSYNEQFF
TGCGCCAGCAGCCAATCACTAGCGGATAGCTCCTACAATGAGCAGTTCTTC
>.|TRBJ1-2|TRBV19|TRBD1
CASQNRGLYGYTF
TGTGCCAGCCAAAACAGGGGGCTCTATGGCTACACCTTC
>.|TRBJ2-7|TRBV6-5|TRBD2
CASSYGAGGLSEQYF
TGTGCCAGCAGTTACGGGGCGGGAGGGCTTTCCGAGCAGTACTTC
>.|TRBJ1-2|TRBV18|.
CASSPPGVSYGYTF
TGTGCCAGCTCACCACCAGGGGTGAGCTATGGCTACACCTTC